The text below deals with one T cell receptor (beta chain). At the DNA level, this CDR3 is encoded by other sequences in the same sample as well. The sample belongs to a study of blood T cell repertoires in COVID-19. This CDR3 spans 14 amino acids. Unmatched junction bases numbered 2, after V lost 6 bases and J lost 0 bases. CDR1 is SNHLY, CDR2 FYNNEI, per germline. Assay: immunoSEQ multiplex PCR; the TCRdb copy retains only in-frame clones and omits some. The sample contains around 220,000 clones, 90% of which appear only once. Sequencing was carried out using PBMCs or T cells enriched from blood (not recorded which). The origin of this receptor is a man younger than 45 who had been exposed to COVID-19. The V and J genes are TRBV2 and TRBJ1-5; 7 bases agree with TRBD1. The CDR3 spells CASSRGNSNQPQHF. The CDR3 nucleotides are TGTGCCAGCAGCAGGGGGAATAGCAATCAGCCCCAGCATTTT. The variable domain in full, with the rest retrieved from reference TRBV2 and TRBJ1-5, is EPEVTQTPSHQVTQMGQEVILRCVPISNHLYFYWYRQILGQKVEFLVSFYNNEISEKSEIFDDQFSVERPDGSNFTLKIRSTKLEDSAMYFCASSRGNSNQPQHFGDGTRLSIL.